Given below is one T cell receptor beta chain in context. The length of the CDR3 is 13 residues. From germline, CDR1 is PRHDT and CDR2 FYEKMQ (reference sequence). Trimming took off 0 bases at V and 4 bases at J, with 6 bases between the two ends. The data derive from a study of blood T cell repertoires in COVID-19. The table came from immunoSEQ multiplex PCR; TCRdb's copy has only in-frame clones and leaves some out. The sample carries 650,000 to 800,000 clones, approximately 90% recorded once. V and J are TRBV13 and TRBJ2-5; D unresolved. Specimen: peripheral blood. This receptor was obtained from a young woman with acute or convalescent COVID-19. The DNA for the CDR3 is TGTGCCAGCAGCTTAGGCCCGGTAGAGACCCAGTACTTC. This sequence encodes CASSLGPVETQYF. Full variable domain (missing parts from reference TRBV13 and TRBJ2-5): AAGVIQSPRHLIKEKRETATLKCYPIPRHDTVYWYQQGPGQDPQFLISFYEKMQSDKGSIPDRFSAQQFSDYHSELNMSSLELGDSALYFCASSLGPVETQYFGPGTRLLVL.